The 15 T cell receptor beta chains reported below all come from one sample, sequenced in a study of cytomegalovirus exposure and HLA in healthy donors. The primer mix had 60 Vbeta and 13 Jbeta primers. The table came from immunoSEQ multiplex PCR; TCRdb's copy has only in-frame clones and leaves some out. Of 55,000 to 70,000 clones in the sample, 70% are singletons; the top ten hold approximately 19%. Sequences were obtained from PBMCs. The receptors come from a woman aged 55-69 years in good health and CMV-seropositive.

This clone was picked up a small number of times. The J gene is TRBJ1-2, the V gene TRBV29-1, with 8 bases lining up with TRBD1. V dropped 6 bases and J dropped 8; count of bases not matched to a gene: 5. The CDR3 has 11 residues. Germline values: CDR1 SQVTM, CDR2 ANQGSEA. DNA of the CDR3: TGCAGCGTCACAGGGGGTGGAGGCTACACCTTC. It translates to CSVTGGGGYTF.

This clone has only a few counts. The rearrangement links TRBV27 to TRBJ1-6; D perhaps matches TRBD1 (6 bases). Trimming removed 6 bases at V and 7 bases at J, with 13 bases between. The germline CDR1 and CDR2 sequences are MNHEY and SMNVEV (reference sequence). The CDR3 runs to 14 residues. CDR3 sequence (DNA): TGTGCCAGCAGCCCGGGACAACTCAATTCACCCCTCCACTTT. Protein sequence: CASSPGQLNSPLHF.

The chain combines TRBV9 with TRBJ1-2, with D maybe TRBD1 (6 bases). Trimming stripped 3 bases from V and 4 bases from J, with 16 bases between. CDR1 SGDLS and CDR2 YYNGEE come from the germline V gene. The CDR3 runs to 15 residues. CDR3 region: CASSAGGGPSYGYTF. In DNA, the CDR3 is TGTGCCAGCAGCGCTGGGGGGGGGCCTAGCTATGGCTACACCTTC.

This chain connects TRBV2 to TRBJ1-2; TRBD1 might be the D (6 bases). The V gene's germline CDR1 is SNHLY and CDR2 FYNNEI. The V gene lost 6 bases and the J gene lost 4 bases, with 12 bases spanning the gap. The CDR3 length is 13 residues. The CDR3, as DNA: TGTGCCAGCAGGGGGACATTCATCTATGGCTACACCTTC. Protein sequence: CASRGTFIYGYTF. Full variable domain (remainder filled in from reference TRBV2 and TRBJ1-2): EPEVTQTPSHQVTQMGQEVILRCVPISNHLYFYWYRQILGQKVEFLVSFYNNEISEKSEIFDDQFSVERPDGSNFTLKIRSTKLEDSAMYFCASRGTFIYGYTFGSGTRLTVV.

This rearrangement joins TRBV9 to TRBJ1-2, with 9 bases aligning to TRBD1. Trimming at V came to 3 bases and at J to 4 bases, leaving 1 base not matched to a gene. The CDR3 spans 13 residues. Germline V gene sequence: CDR1 SGDLS, CDR2 YYNGEE. CDR3 protein: CASSEGQGYGYTF. The CDR3 region has the DNA TGTGCCAGCAGCGAGGGACAGGGCTATGGCTACACCTTC.

The rearrangement joins TRBV7-8 to TRBJ1-2, with D perhaps matching TRBD1 (6 bases). This CDR3 contains 13 residues. Germline V gene sequence: CDR1 SGHVS, CDR2 FQNEAQ. V lost 5 bases and J lost 4, with 11 bases in between. In nucleotides, the CDR3 is TGTGCCAGCAGCCCGGACAGCAGCTATGGCTACACCTTC. Translation gives CASSPDSSYGYTF.

The chain joins TRBV7-6 to TRBJ1-1; D is ambiguous. V was pared by 0 bases and J by 4 bases, with 6 bases between. Looked up from germline, CDR1 is SGHVS and CDR2 is FNYEAQ. This CDR3 comprises 13 residues. CDR3 residues: CASSLARGTEAFF. The CDR3 nucleotides read TGTGCCAGCAGCTTAGCGCGTGGCACTGAAGCTTTCTTT.

The chain has TRBV6-1 and TRBJ2-6; no definite D call. The CDR3 has 14 residues. The germline V gene has CDR1 MNHNS and CDR2 SASEGT. Between the trimmed V and J ends, which lost 8 bases and 0 bases, there was a span of 8 bases. The CDR3 region is CASETSSGANVLTF. In DNA form, the CDR3 reads TGTGCCAGCGAGACAAGCTCTGGGGCCAACGTCCTGACTTTC.

This chain joins TRBV4-2 and TRBJ2-5; TRBD2 matches 9 bases. With the DNA end fitting TRBJ2-7 better, the J assignment may be wrong. The CDR3 runs 17 residues. Germline V gives CDR1 LGHNA, CDR2 YNFKEQ. For the CDR3, the DNA is TGTGCCAGCAGCCAAGATAAGATTGGTAGCGGGGGTTCCGAGCAGTACTTC. Its protein is CASSQDKIGSGGSEQYF.

The V call is TRBV14, the J call TRBJ1-6, with TRBD1 matching 7 bases. CDR1 is SGHDN, CDR2 FVKESK, per germline. The CDR3 runs to 15 residues. V lost 4 bases, J lost 8 bases, and 8 bases stayed unmatched. Here the CDR3 DNA reads TGTGCCAGCAGCCTTCGACAGGGAAATTATTCACCCCTCCACTTT. Amino acid sequence: CASSLRQGNYSPLHF.

The gene calls are TRBV6-6 and TRBJ1-4; D not certain. Trimming took 6 bases from V and 8 from J, leaving 10 bases between them. Germline lookup yields CDR1 MNHNY and CDR2 SVGAGI (reference sequence). CDR3 length: 12 residues. DNA for the CDR3: TGTGCCAGCAGCCCGTCGCGGGAAAAACTGTTTTTT. This encodes CASSPSREKLFF.

The chain employs TRBV7-2 and TRBJ1-6; 7 nucleotides line up with TRBD1. V shed 1 base, J shed 8 bases, and the junction held 8 bases outside the gene matches. CDR1 is SGHTA, CDR2 FQGNSA, per germline. The CDR3 totals 16 residues. The DNA of the CDR3 is TGTGCCAGCAGCTTAGTACAGGGGAGATCTGATTCACCCCTCCACTTT. Its translation is CASSLVQGRSDSPLHF.

A few counts support this clone. This rearrangement joins TRBV10-3 to TRBJ1-2; possible D gene TRBD1, 6 bases. There are 14 residues in the CDR3. The germline V gene has CDR1 ENHRY and CDR2 SYGVKD. The V gene lost 7 bases and the J gene lost 6 bases, with 18 bases spanning the gap. Here the CDR3 DNA reads TGTGCCATCACTCCGAATACAGGGTTTGATGGCTACACCTTC. This encodes CAITPNTGFDGYTF.

This clone was counted a few times. This chain uses TRBV19 with TRBJ2-1; weak D call: TRBD2 (6 bases). Germline V gene sequence: CDR1 LNHDA, CDR2 SQIVND (reference sequence). The CDR3 spans 14 residues. Trimming stripped 0 bases from V and 15 bases from J, with 18 bases between. The CDR3, as DNA: TGTGCCAGTAGTATAGATTCTAGCGTCGATTCACGGTTCTTC. Its translation is CASSIDSSVDSRFF.

The rearrangement uses TRBV11-2 and TRBJ1-1, with D perhaps TRBD1 (5 bases). The CDR3 extends over 15 amino acids. Germline V CDR1 and CDR2: SGHAT, FQNNGV. V gave up 2 bases and J gave up 0 bases, with 10 bases separating them. As DNA, the CDR3 is TGTGCCAGCAGCTTACTTGGGGGGGTGAACACTGAAGCTTTCTTT. The encoded protein is CASSLLGGVNTEAFF.